This T cell receptor beta chain was recovered during a study of blood T cell repertoires in COVID-19. Germline V gene data show CDR1 as LNHDA and CDR2 as SQIVND (reference sequence). Deletions cut 2 bases from V and 0 bases from J, with 10 bases between. This CDR3 is 16 amino acids long. The table came from immunoSEQ multiplex PCR; TCRdb's copy has only in-frame clones and leaves some out. The table lists 17,000 or so clones, 87% of them singletons. The material sequenced was peripheral blood. The clonotype comes from a man aged 50 to 59 with active COVID-19. This chain joins TRBV19 and TRBJ1-4; possible D gene TRBD1, 6 bases. The CDR3 protein is CASSIWGGSTNEKLFF. The CDR3 DNA reads TGTGCCAGTAGTATATGGGGGGGCTCAACTAATGAAAAACTGTTTTTT.